A single sample gave rise to the 2 T cell receptor beta chains below, sequenced in a study of blood T cell repertoires in COVID-19. Assay used: immunoSEQ multiplex PCR; TCRdb lists only in-frame clones, some missing. The sample includes approximately 190,000 clones, over 70% of them seen just once. Sequencing was done on a sample of peripheral blood. Every receptor here comes from a man aged 55-75 years with acute or convalescent COVID-19.

CDR3 sequence: CASSSGRGGSTDTQYF. As DNA, the CDR3 is TGTGCCAGCAGTTCGGGGCGGGGGGGGAGCACAGATACGCAGTATTTT. The chain links TRBV6-5 to TRBJ2-3, with 9 bases lining up with TRBD2. The trim removed 4 bases at V and 0 bases at J, leaving 5 bases unmatched. From germline, CDR1 is MNHEY and CDR2 SVGAGI. The CDR3 has 16 amino acids.

This clone was detected only a few times. The V call is TRBV20-1, the J call TRBJ1-1; perhaps TRBD1 as D (5 bases). V shed 3 bases and J shed 8 bases, with 10 bases lying between them. CDR3 length: 11 residues. Germline CDR1 is DFQATT and CDR2 is SNEGSKA (reference sequence). The CDR3 DNA reads TGCAGTGCTAGGGGGCTATCGGAAGCTTTCTTT. Amino acid sequence: CSARGLSEAFF.